This passage covers 31 T cell receptor beta chains from one sample sequenced in a study of shared clonotypes between healthy human individuals. This table comes from immunoSEQ multiplex PCR, and its TCRdb copy is limited to in-frame clones, with some not included. This repertoire shows hundreds of thousands of clones, about 96% found once; its top ten account for less than 0.25%. Naive CD8 cells comprised CD45RO-negative, CCR7-positively selected cells, excluding terminally differentiated effector memory CD45RA+ cells. Sequences were obtained from naive CD8+ T cells sorted from blood. The receptors were gathered from a young man in good health.

This chain joins TRBV9 and TRBJ2-3; D may correspond to TRBD1 or TRBD2 (5 bases each). Trimming pared 4 bases from V and 3 bases from J, leaving 9 bases between. The CDR3 contains 13 residues. Germline lookup yields CDR1 SGDLS and CDR2 YYNGEE. CDR3: CASSQRGTDTQYF. CDR3 bases: TGTGCCAGCAGCCAGAGGGGAACAGATACGCAGTATTTT.

This clone appeared once. The chain links TRBV14 to TRBJ2-7, with D unresolved. The germline V gene encodes CDR1 SGHDN and CDR2 FVKESK. The CDR3 is 13 amino acids. Trimming removed 0 bases at V and 5 bases at J, with 8 bases between. The CDR3 sequence: CASSQERIDEQYF. The CDR3 bases are TGTGCCAGCAGCCAAGAACGAATAGACGAGCAGTACTTC.

The V and J genes are TRBV2 and TRBJ2-1; a weak D match, TRBD1 (5 bases). This CDR3 is built from 16 residues. Trimming left V 0 bases short and J 5 bases short, with 14 bases between. Germline CDR1 and CDR2: SNHLY and FYNNEI. CDR3 DNA sequence: TGTGCCAGCAGTGAAGCTGCACAGGATGTTAACAATGAGCAGTTCTTC. This gives the protein CASSEAAQDVNNEQFF.

This chain joins TRBV7-9 and TRBJ2-1; 13 bases map to TRBD2. This CDR3 region has 17 residues. The germline V gene encodes CDR1 SEHNR and CDR2 FQNEAQ (reference sequence). V shed 6 bases and J 4 bases; nucleotides not matched to a gene: 9. In DNA form, the CDR3 reads TGTGCCAGCAGTTCCATCCCGGGACTAGCGGGGTACAATGAGCAGTTCTTC. It translates to CASSSIPGLAGYNEQFF.

The chain combines TRBV29-1 with TRBJ2-1; 7 bases align to TRBD2. In germline, CDR1 is SQVTM, CDR2 ANQGSEA. J was trimmed by 2 bases and V by 1 base; bases with no gene match: 5. The CDR3 runs 15 residues. Here the CDR3 DNA reads TGCAGCGTTGAAGGGGGGAGGGTGCCCTACAATGAGCAGTTCTTC. It translates to CSVEGGRVPYNEQFF.

The chain recombines TRBV7-9 with TRBJ2-3; D might be TRBD2 (5 bases). Deletions cut 1 base from V and 1 base from J, with 9 bases between. Germline V gives CDR1 SEHNR, CDR2 FQNEAQ (reference sequence). The CDR3 runs 15 residues. The DNA of the CDR3 is TGTGCCAGCAGCTTAGTGGGAGACGGCACAGATACGCAGTATTTT. It specifies CASSLVGDGTDTQYF.

The rearrangement joins TRBV4-3 to TRBJ2-7; TRBD2 aligns across 10 bases. V lost 4 bases to trimming and J lost 5 bases; unmatched junction nucleotides: 5. In germline, CDR1 is LGHNA, CDR2 YSLEER. CDR3 length equals 14 residues. The CDR3 coding sequence is TGCGCCAGCAGCCTAGCGGGAGGTCATAACGAGCAGTACTTC. Its translation: CASSLAGGHNEQYF.

V is TRBV11-2 and J is TRBJ2-5, with D maybe TRBD2 (6 bases). The germline V gene has CDR1 SGHAT and CDR2 FQNNGV. V lost 4 bases and J 3 bases, leaving 18 bases between the germline ends. The CDR3 is made up of 16 amino acids. The CDR3 nucleotides are TGTGCCAGCAGCTCCAGAGGGGAGGTTGGAGAAGAGACCCAGTACTTC. Protein sequence: CASSSRGEVGEETQYF.

This sequence joins TRBV4-1 and TRBJ2-5; 7 bases fit TRBD1. The J call is in doubt because the DNA end fits TRBJ2-7 better. Germline CDR1 and CDR2: MGHRA and YSYEKL. This CDR3 is 14 amino acids long. CDR3 loop: CASSPPTGSDEQYF. CDR3 DNA: TGCGCCAGCAGCCCCCCGACAGGGTCGGACGAGCAGTACTTC.

V usage is TRBV29-1 and J usage is TRBJ2-2; D not certain. CDR3 length: 14 amino acids. Trimming cost V 3 bases and J 2 bases, with 10 bases left between them. The germline V gene encodes CDR1 SQVTM and CDR2 ANQGSEA. This CDR3 reads CSVEAPENTGELFF. CDR3 coding DNA: TGCAGCGTTGAGGCCCCAGAAAACACCGGGGAGCTGTTTTTT.

The rearrangement uses TRBV27 and TRBJ1-1; tentative D call: TRBD1 (6 bases). V dropped 5 bases and J dropped 5 bases, with 12 bases sitting between them. This CDR3 comprises 13 residues. Germline V lookup: CDR1 MNHEY, CDR2 SMNVEV (reference sequence). The CDR3 nucleotides are TGTGCCAGCAGTCAACAGGGTAGGACTGAAGCTTTCTTT. Translating it yields CASSQQGRTEAFF.

This clone occurred once. This chain joins TRBV29-1 and TRBJ2-7; TRBD1 agrees at 7 bases. J was trimmed by 5 bases and V by 4 bases; bases with no gene match: 11. The V gene's germline CDR1 is SQVTM and CDR2 ANQGSEA. The CDR3 sequence is 14 residues long. CDR3 sequence reads: CSVVPIDRVDEQYF. The CDR3 region has the DNA TGCAGCGTTGTCCCCATCGACAGGGTCGACGAGCAGTACTTC.

The chain joins TRBV11-3 to TRBJ1-5; 8 bases fit TRBD1. V gave up 6 bases and J gave up 5 bases; unmatched junction bases: 9. The germline V gene has CDR1 SGHNT and CDR2 YENEEA. This CDR3 contains 15 residues. The CDR3 spells CASRPPDRVHQPQHF. CDR3 nucleotide sequence: TGTGCCAGCAGACCGCCGGACAGGGTTCATCAGCCCCAGCATTTT.

In DNA form, the CDR3 reads TGTGCCAGCAGGGGGCAGGGAGACACTGAAGCTTTCTTT. This codes for CASRGQGDTEAFF. This chain joins TRBV7-9 and TRBJ1-1, with D maybe TRBD1 (5 bases). V shed 6 bases and J shed 3 bases, with 11 bases lying between them. Germline V lookup: CDR1 SEHNR, CDR2 FQNEAQ (reference sequence). There are 13 residues in the CDR3. The full variable domain, in which reference TRBV7-9 and TRBJ1-1 provide the parts outside the CDR3, is DTGVSQNPRHKITKRGQNVTFRCDPISEHNRLYWYRQTLGQGPEFLTYFQNEAQLEKSRLLSDRFSAERPKGSFSTLEIQRTEQGDSAMYLCASRGQGDTEAFFGQGTRLTVV.

Notes on this clone: At the DNA level, this CDR3 is encoded by other sequences in the same sample as well. This chain joins TRBV28 and TRBJ2-7; no definite D call. The germline CDR1 and CDR2 sequences are MDHEN and SYDVKM. V dropped 9 bases and J dropped 1 base, with 10 bases sitting between them. The CDR3 covers 12 residues. Written as DNA, the CDR3 is TGTGCCAGTTCTACTGGTTCCTACGAGCAGTACTTC. Its protein is CASSTGSYEQYF.

This sequence joins TRBV6-5 and TRBJ1-1; TRBD1 might be the D (5 bases). The V gene lost 0 bases and the J gene lost 5 bases, with 10 bases spanning the gap. Germline V CDR1 and CDR2: MNHEY, SVGAGI. This CDR3 comprises 14 residues. The CDR3 loop is CASSYSPGRTEAFF. In nucleotides, the CDR3 is TGTGCCAGCAGTTACTCGCCAGGGAGAACTGAAGCTTTCTTT.

The chain's CDR3 is CASSNEIGQYEQYF. In DNA, the CDR3 is TGTGCCAGCAGCAACGAAATTGGACAGTACGAGCAGTACTTC. This rearrangement joins TRBV5-4 to TRBJ2-7; possible D gene TRBD1, 6 bases. CDR3 length: 14 residues. Germline V gene sequence: CDR1 SGHNT, CDR2 YYREEE (reference sequence). V was clipped by 4 bases and J by 4 bases, with 15 bases between them.

This chain joins TRBV9 and TRBJ2-2; 8 bases are a match to TRBD1. The CDR3 covers 18 residues. V shed 3 bases and J 0 bases; nucleotides not matched to a gene: 10. Germline CDR1 SGDLS, CDR2 YYNGEE. The CDR3 spells CASSAYSPGQANTGELFF. The DNA of the CDR3 is TGTGCCAGCAGCGCGTATTCCCCGGGACAGGCGAACACCGGGGAGCTGTTTTTT. Full variable domain (outside the CDR3, taken from reference TRBV9 and TRBJ2-2): DSGVTQTPKHLITATGQRVTLRCSPRSGDLSVYWYQQSLDQGLQFLIQYYNGEERAKGNILERFSAQQFPDLHSELNLSSLELGDSALYFCASSAYSPGQANTGELFFGEGSRLTVL.

The CDR3 coding sequence is TGCAGCGTTGAACCTGAGGGCGGGGAGCTGTTTTTT. Translated, it gives CSVEPEGGELFF. The V gene is TRBV29-1, the J gene TRBJ2-2; TRBD2 is a possible D gene (5 bases). Germline V gene sequence: CDR1 SQVTM, CDR2 ANQGSEA. The CDR3 is made up of 12 amino acids. V shed 2 bases and J shed 7 bases, with 8 bases lying between them.

Comment on this clone: Other DNA sequences in this specimen translate into the identical CDR3. The rearrangement uses TRBV7-9 and TRBJ2-2; D is undetermined. Trimming pared 5 bases from V and 4 bases from J, leaving 2 bases between. The CDR3 spans 11 residues. CDR1 is SEHNR and CDR2 is FQNEAQ in the germline V gene (reference sequence). Here the CDR3 reads CASSLTGELFF. The CDR3 DNA reads as TGTGCCAGCAGCCTCACCGGGGAGCTGTTTTTT. The full variable domain, with the rest looked up from reference TRBV7-9 and TRBJ2-2, is DTGVSQNPRHKITKRGQNVTFRCDPISEHNRLYWYRQTLGQGPEFLTYFQNEAQLEKSRLLSDRFSAERPKGSFSTLEIQRTEQGDSAMYLCASSLTGELFFGEGSRLTVL.

The chain uses TRBV27 and TRBJ2-3; 9 bases are shared with TRBD1. J lost 5 bases, V lost 7 bases, and 10 bases had no gene match. This CDR3 is 15 amino acids long. Per germline, CDR1 MNHEY and CDR2 SMNVEV (reference sequence). The CDR3 DNA reads as TGTGCCAGCATTGATACAGGGGGCATCGTAGATACGCAGTATTTT. Amino acids: CASIDTGGIVDTQYF.

J is TRBJ2-1 and V is TRBV7-8; a weak D match, TRBD1 (6 bases). The germline V gene has CDR1 SGHVS and CDR2 FQNEAQ. The CDR3 is 14 amino acids. V was shortened by 1 base and J by 8 bases, with 12 bases between the two germline ends. CDR3 in amino acids: CASSLETGYYEQFF. The DNA of the CDR3 is TGTGCCAGCAGCTTAGAGACAGGCTATTATGAGCAGTTCTTC.

The chain uses TRBV27 and TRBJ2-7; D is ambiguous. The CDR3 covers 14 residues. Between the trimmed V and J ends, which lost 0 bases and 3 bases, there was a span of 9 bases. Per the germline V gene, CDR1 is MNHEY and CDR2 is SMNVEV (reference sequence). The CDR3 is CASSLSQSLYEQYF. The DNA of the CDR3 is TGTGCCAGCAGTTTATCCCAGTCTCTCTACGAGCAGTACTTC.

This sequence joins TRBV2 and TRBJ2-3, with D unclear. V dropped 9 bases and J dropped 2 bases, with 15 bases sitting between them. The CDR3 has 14 amino acids. Germline CDR1 is SNHLY and CDR2 is FYNNEI. CDR3 DNA sequence: TGTGCCAGTTCCGAGTTGAGAGTCACAGATACGCAGTATTTT. Translating gives CASSELRVTDTQYF.

The V gene is TRBV15, the J gene TRBJ1-1, with 12 bases matching TRBD1. Germline lookup yields CDR1 LNHNV and CDR2 YYDKDF (reference sequence). The CDR3 covers 15 residues. V gave up 5 bases and J gave up 5 bases; unmatched junction bases: 6. The DNA for the CDR3 is TGTGCCACCAGCGGGGACAGGGGGCCGGGGACTGAAGCTTTCTTT. This codes for CATSGDRGPGTEAFF.

This chain connects TRBV6-1 to TRBJ2-1; 14 bases agree with TRBD2. V gave up 10 bases and J gave up 7 bases; unmatched junction bases: 6. This CDR3 has 14 residues. The germline gives CDR1 MNHNS, CDR2 SASEGT. DNA for the CDR3: TGTGCCATTACCGGGACTAGCGGGAGAAATGAGCAGTTCTTC. It codes for CAITGTSGRNEQFF.

Only one count was recorded for this clone. This sequence joins TRBV11-1 and TRBJ1-1; tentatively, D is TRBD1 (5 bases). The CDR3 runs 15 residues. V lost 1 base to trimming and J lost 1 base, with 10 bases between them. Germline V lookup: CDR1 SGHAT, CDR2 FQDESV (reference sequence). As DNA, the CDR3 is TGTGCCAGCAGCTTAGTAGCCGGGGGGAACACTGAAGCTTTCTTT. Translation: CASSLVAGGNTEAFF.

The chain employs TRBV7-3 and TRBJ2-7; TRBD2 is a possible D gene (5 bases). The germline V gene encodes CDR1 SGHTA and CDR2 FQGTGA. The CDR3 is 15 amino acids. V lost 5 bases, J lost 2 bases, and 16 bases lay in between. This CDR3 is CASSLGVAGTYEQYF. The CDR3 region has the DNA TGTGCCAGCAGCCTCGGGGTAGCTGGTACCTACGAGCAGTACTTC.

This chain uses TRBV7-9 with TRBJ2-7; D is possibly TRBD2 (5 bases). The CDR3 loop spans 16 amino acids. V was pared by 3 bases and J by 1 base, with 16 bases between. The germline gives CDR1 SEHNR, CDR2 FQNEAQ (reference sequence). CDR3 coding DNA: TGTGCCAGCAGCTTCTTTGGCGGGTTTGATTCCTACGAGCAGTACTTC. This sequence encodes CASSFFGGFDSYEQYF. Full variable domain (outside the CDR3, taken from reference TRBV7-9 and TRBJ2-7): DTGVSQNPRHKITKRGQNVTFRCDPISEHNRLYWYRQTLGQGPEFLTYFQNEAQLEKSRLLSDRFSAERPKGSFSTLEIQRTEQGDSAMYLCASSFFGGFDSYEQYFGPGTRLTVT.

This rearrangement joins TRBV5-1 to TRBJ2-5; D remains unclear. Germline V lookup: CDR1 SGHRS, CDR2 YFSETQ. Trimming took off 0 bases at V and 0 bases at J, with 9 bases between the two ends. The CDR3 length is 15 residues. The chain's CDR3 is CASSLEILYQETQYF. As DNA, the CDR3 is TGCGCCAGCAGCTTGGAGATACTGTACCAAGAGACCCAGTACTTC.

V usage is TRBV29-1 and J usage is TRBJ2-3, with TRBD2 matching over 8 bases. V trimming: 2 bases; J trimming: 1 base; junction bases outside the gene matches: 5. Germline CDR1 reads SQVTM; CDR2 reads ANQGSEA. This CDR3 region has 15 residues. This chain's CDR3 is CSVESGREGTDTQYF. CDR3 bases: TGCAGCGTTGAAAGCGGGCGGGAGGGCACAGATACGCAGTATTTT.